Sequencing of this TCR beta chain was carried out in a study of identical twins. In this sample, this clonotype turned up many times. The antigen is undetermined. TCRdb ran MiXCR on the 5' RACE reads and lists one entry per CDR3 protein. The top ten clones hold around 1.9% of a sample with 690,000 or so distinct CDR3 sequences, approximately 6.1% of them seen once. Points from the study as a whole: Twin pairs had excess sharing that was weaker in beta out-of-frame sequences.

The receptor's source is a man between 18 and 35 years old in good health. The sequenced sample consisted of naive T cells sorted from blood.

CDR3 DNA: TGTGCCAGCAGTAAGAACAGGAACGGAAGAGACACTGAAGCTTTCTTT. It translates to CASSKNRNGRDTEAFF. J is TRBJ1-1 and V is TRBV12-3 or TRBV12-4, with D possibly matching TRBD1 (5 bases). CDR3 size: 16 residues. V lost 5 bases and J lost 3, with 19 bases in between.